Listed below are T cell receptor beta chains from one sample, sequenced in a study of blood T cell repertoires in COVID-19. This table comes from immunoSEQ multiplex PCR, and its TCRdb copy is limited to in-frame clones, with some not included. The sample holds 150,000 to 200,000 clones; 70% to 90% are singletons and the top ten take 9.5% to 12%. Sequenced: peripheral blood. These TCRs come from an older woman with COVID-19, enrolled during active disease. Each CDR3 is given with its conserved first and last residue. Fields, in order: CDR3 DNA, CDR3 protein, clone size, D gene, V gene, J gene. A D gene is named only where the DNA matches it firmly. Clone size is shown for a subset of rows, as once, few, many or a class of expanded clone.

TGTGCCAGCAGCTTAAAGGCGGGTAGCGGGAGAAGTACCGGGGAGCTGTTTTTT,CASSLKAGSGRSTGELFF,-,TRBD2,TRBV7-3,TRBJ2-2
TGTGCCAGCAGATACCTCAGGGGGGCCGGGGAGCTGTTTTTT,CASRYLRGAGELFF,-,-,TRBV5-8,TRBJ2-2
TGTGCCAGCAGCCATGGCCCCACCAAGCGGGAGGGCCTCTACGAGCAGTACTTC,CASSHGPTKREGLYEQYF,-,TRBD2,TRBV4-2,TRBJ2-7
TGTGCCAGTAGTCCCTTTACAGATAATTCACCCCTCCACTTT,CASSPFTDNSPLHF,-,-,TRBV19,TRBJ1-6
TGTGCCAGTAGCGGACAGGGTAGGTCCGGTCAGCCCCAGCATTTT,CASSGQGRSGQPQHF,-,TRBD1,TRBV19,TRBJ1-5
TGTGCCTGGGGGGCGGGTTGGAATCAGCCCCAGCATTTT,CAWGAGWNQPQHF,-,-,TRBV30,TRBJ1-5
TGTGCCAGCAGCCAAGGCGGCAGGGCCCCATATAGCAATCAGCCCCAGCATTTT,CASSQGGRAPYSNQPQHF,-,-,TRBV4-2,TRBJ1-5
TGTGCCACCAGTGATTTAGGGGCGGGAGGGGACAATGAGCAGTTCTTC,CATSDLGAGGDNEQFF,once,TRBD2,TRBV24-1,TRBJ2-1
TGTGCCAGCAGCTTAGGACAGGGGGCCTATGGCTACACCTTC,CASSLGQGAYGYTF,-,TRBD1,TRBV5-4,TRBJ1-2
TGTGCCTGGAGGGGCCAACGGGGCTCTGGAAACACCATATATTTT,CAWRGQRGSGNTIYF,-,-,TRBV30,TRBJ1-3
TGTGCCAGCAGCCAGGCTGGCGGACTAGGGTACGAGCAGTACTTC,CASSQAGGLGYEQYF,-,TRBD2,TRBV28,TRBJ2-7
TGTGCCAGCAGCGTAGCCCCCGGGACTAGCGGGAGTAATGAGCAGTTCTTC,CASSVAPGTSGSNEQFF,-,TRBD2,TRBV9,TRBJ2-1
TGTGCCAGCAGGGGGTTGACAGCTCTTTGGTATTTT,CASRGLTALWYF,-,-,TRBV28,TRBJ2-3
TGTGCCAGCAGTTTTCAAACGACAGGGAGTCTCACTGAAGCTTTCTTT,CASSFQTTGSLTEAFF,-,TRBD1,TRBV28,TRBJ1-1
TGTGCCAGCAGCCACACCGCACAGAGCTCCTACGAGCAGTACTTC,CASSHTAQSSYEQYF,-,-,TRBV27,TRBJ2-7
TGTGCCTGCGGGAAGATTGGAACTGAAGCTTTCTTT,CACGKIGTEAFF,-,-,TRBV30,TRBJ1-1
TGTGCCTGGGACAGGATCCATGGCTACACCTTC,CAWDRIHGYTF,-,-,TRBV30,TRBJ1-2
TGCGCCAGCAGCCAATCACGGAGCGGGAGTCACCTCGATACGCAGTATTTT,CASSQSRSGSHLDTQYF,-,TRBD2,TRBV4-3,TRBJ2-3
TGTGCCAGCAGTGAAGGTGGAGGGGCGGCCGAGCAGTACTTC,CASSEGGGAAEQYF,-,-,TRBV6-1,TRBJ2-7
TGTGCCAGCATTTTCGGACAGAACTATGGCTACACCTTC,CASIFGQNYGYTF,-,-,TRBV6-5,TRBJ1-2
TGTGCCACCAGCAGAGATAGAGGTGGACAGGTCTCCAATGAGCAGTTCTTC,CATSRDRGGQVSNEQFF,-,TRBD1,TRBV15,TRBJ2-1
TGTGCCAGCAGCCCTCGGACAGGTGCTCAGCCCCAGCATTTT,CASSPRTGAQPQHF,-,TRBD1,TRBV7-9,TRBJ1-5
TGTGCCAGCAGCGTAGCGGGAGCCTACACCGGGGAGCTGTTTTTT,CASSVAGAYTGELFF,once,TRBD2,TRBV7-2,TRBJ2-2
TGTGCCAGCAGAAAATGGGGAGCTAAGAACACTGAAGCTTTCTTT,CASRKWGAKNTEAFF,-,-,TRBV7-9,TRBJ1-1
TGTGCCAGTAGTCGGAGAGGCAGCTCCTATAATTCACCCCTCCACTTT,CASSRRGSSYNSPLHF,-,-,TRBV19,TRBJ1-6
TGTGCCAGCAGCTTAGATGACGTGACAGGGGGAGAGACCCAGTACTTC,CASSLDDVTGGETQYF,-,TRBD1,TRBV11-3,TRBJ2-5
TGTGCCAGCAGTTTCCGAGCGGGAGCTTCGAACACCGGGGAGCTGTTTTTT,CASSFRAGASNTGELFF,-,TRBD2,TRBV27,TRBJ2-2
TGTGCCAGCAGTTTAGGCTTCAGCTCCTACGAGCAGTACTTC,CASSLGFSSYEQYF,-,-,TRBV27,TRBJ2-7
TGTGCCACCAGCAGAGGTACAGGGGTTGGGCAAGAGACCCAGTACTTC,CATSRGTGVGQETQYF,-,TRBD1,TRBV15,TRBJ2-5
TGTGCTAGTGGTTCTCCGGACAGGCACGAGCAGTACTTC,CASGSPDRHEQYF,-,TRBD1,TRBV12-5,TRBJ2-7
TGTGCCAGCAGGGATTGGGGGGGTGATGAGCAGTTCTTC,CASRDWGGDEQFF,-,TRBD2,TRBV6-5,TRBJ2-1
TGTGCCAGCAGTGTGGGGGGGCTGACAGATACGCAGTATTTT,CASSVGGLTDTQYF,-,-,TRBV6-4,TRBJ2-3